The 8 T cell receptor beta chains listed next were all sequenced from one sample in a study of blood T cell repertoires in COVID-19. Here immunoSEQ multiplex PCR was the method, and the copy in TCRdb shows in-frame clones only, minus some. The sample has about 270,000 clones, about 76% seen once. Sample: peripheral blood. The receptors here all came from a woman in her fifties or sixties with active or convalescent COVID-19.

The genes are TRBV4-1 and TRBJ1-1; 7 bases fit TRBD1. J was trimmed by 4 bases and V by 6 bases; bases with no gene match: 11. The CDR3 extends over 15 amino acids. Germline V gene lookup returns CDR1 MGHRA and CDR2 YSYEKL. The CDR3 sequence is CASSHRQGTGTEAFF. DNA of the CDR3: TGCGCCAGCAGTCACCGACAGGGTACGGGCACTGAAGCTTTCTTT.

This clone has a handful of counts. This chain joins TRBV2 and TRBJ2-7; a possible D gene is TRBD1 (5 bases). CDR3 length: 14 residues. Germline CDR1 and CDR2: SNHLY and FYNNEI. The V gene lost 5 bases and the J gene lost 3 bases, with 14 bases spanning the gap. CDR3 coding DNA: TGTGCCAGCAGTCAGGGTAGGATCGGCTACGAGCAGTACTTC. This codes for CASSQGRIGYEQYF. Using reference TRBV2 and TRBJ2-7 for the parts outside the CDR3, the full variable domain is EPEVTQTPSHQVTQMGQEVILRCVPISNHLYFYWYRQILGQKVEFLVSFYNNEISEKSEIFDDQFSVERPDGSNFTLKIRSTKLEDSAMYFCASSQGRIGYEQYFGPGTRLTVT.

This clone was observed a few times. The chain joins TRBV5-4 to TRBJ2-3; possibly TRBD1 for D (6 bases). This CDR3 spans 14 amino acids. V was trimmed by 0 bases and J by 1 base, leaving 6 bases between them. Germline assignment: CDR1 SGHNT and CDR2 YYREEE (reference sequence). The CDR3 spells CASSLDRGTDTQYF. As DNA, the CDR3 is TGTGCCAGCAGCTTGGACAGGGGCACAGATACGCAGTATTTT.

The chain combines TRBV7-2 with TRBJ2-3, with 7 bases matching TRBD2. Trimming cost V 5 bases and J 5 bases; bases outside gene matches: 10. This CDR3 has 15 amino acids. In germline, CDR1 is SGHTA, CDR2 FQGNSA. The CDR3 DNA reads TGTGCCAGCAGCCGTCCCCCCGGGGGGATAGATACGCAGTATTTT. Amino acids: CASSRPPGGIDTQYF.

The genes are TRBV21-1 and TRBJ2-7; the DNA was not compared with TRBD2, the D call given in the table. TRBV21-1 is annotated as a pseudogene. The CDR3 length is 19 residues. The CDR3 is CASSNGSPSGREGYHEQYF. CDR3 sequence (DNA): TGTGCCAGCAGCAACGGTTCCCCCTCGGGCAGGGAGGGTTACCACGAGCAGTACTTC.

V and J are TRBV19 and TRBJ1-4, with 10 bases identical to TRBD1. Looked up from germline, CDR1 is LNHDA and CDR2 is SQIVND (reference sequence). This CDR3 is built from 17 residues. J gave up 7 bases and V 4 bases, and 12 bases lay outside the gene matches. CDR3 bases: TGTGCCAGTAGTACCCGGGACAGGGGTCCGTATGGTGAAAAACTGTTTTTT. Amino acid sequence: CASSTRDRGPYGEKLFF.

The chain carries TRBV15 and TRBJ1-5; 9 nucleotides line up with TRBD1. Losses at the gene ends were 4 bases for V and 9 bases for J; bases not matched to a gene: 7. The CDR3 consists of 14 residues. Germline assignment: CDR1 LNHNV and CDR2 YYDKDF (reference sequence). The CDR3 region has the DNA TGTGCCACCAGCACCACAGGGGGCGAAGGGCCCCAGCATTTT. Encoded protein: CATSTTGGEGPQHF.

The V gene is TRBV20-1, the J gene TRBJ1-4; perhaps TRBD1 as D (5 bases). CDR1 is DFQATT and CDR2 is SNEGSKA in the germline V gene (reference sequence). The CDR3 covers 15 residues. Trimming removed 3 bases from V and 2 bases from J, with 13 bases in between. The CDR3 reads CSASAPGNTNEKLFF. The CDR3 DNA reads as TGCAGTGCTAGTGCTCCAGGGAACACTAATGAAAAACTGTTTTTT.